This T cell receptor (beta chain) derives from a study of cytomegalovirus exposure and HLA in healthy donors. V lost 0 bases to trimming and J lost 3 bases; unmatched junction nucleotides: 10. Germline CDR1 SGHTS, CDR2 YDEGEE. The CDR3 runs 18 residues. Study results and limitations: Cytomegalovirus association was listed for approximately 150 TCR beta chains. Later, an analysis found that common viral pathogens appeared to be linked with several of the most significant clusters. A later analysis found that most CMV-associated TCR beta chains appeared HLA-restricted.

The PCR made use of 60 Vbeta and 13 Jbeta primers. TCRdb's table, derived via immunoSEQ multiplex PCR, lists solely in-frame clones and lacks some. The table records around 260,000 clones, 75% to 85% of them present only once. For this clone: As yet, its antigen is unknown.

What was sequenced was PBMCs. V gene TRBV5-8 combines with J gene TRBJ1-5; TRBD1 matches 9 bases. The clonotype comes from a girl aged 2-15 years in good health and CMV-seronegative. The chain's CDR3 is CASSLALGTGSANQPQHF. Written as DNA, the CDR3 is TGTGCCAGCAGCTTGGCTTTAGGGACAGGGTCGGCCAATCAGCCCCAGCATTTT.